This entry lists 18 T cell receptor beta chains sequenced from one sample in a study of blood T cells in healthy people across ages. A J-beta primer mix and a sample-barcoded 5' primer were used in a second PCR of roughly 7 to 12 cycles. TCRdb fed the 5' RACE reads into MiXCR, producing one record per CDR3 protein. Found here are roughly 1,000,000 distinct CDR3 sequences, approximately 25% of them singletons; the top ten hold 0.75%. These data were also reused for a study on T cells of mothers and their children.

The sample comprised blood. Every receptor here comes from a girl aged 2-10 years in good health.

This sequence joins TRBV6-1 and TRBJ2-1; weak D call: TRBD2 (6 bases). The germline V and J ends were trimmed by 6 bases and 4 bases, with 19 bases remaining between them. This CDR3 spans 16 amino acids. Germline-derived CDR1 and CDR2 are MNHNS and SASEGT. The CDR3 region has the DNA TGTGCCAGCAGGCCGCTACGGGAGCTTAGTTACAATGAGCAGTTCTTC. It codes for CASRPLRELSYNEQFF.

The CDR3 DNA follows: TGTGCCAGCAGTTACTTATCGAGCCTAGCGGGAGGTTACGAGCAGTACTTC. Translating gives CASSYLSSLAGGYEQYF. V is TRBV6-5 and J is TRBJ2-5; 11 bases match TRBD2. The DNA end lines up better with TRBJ2-7; the J call may be wrong. This CDR3 is built from 17 residues. CDR1 is MNHEY and CDR2 is SVGAGI in the germline V gene.

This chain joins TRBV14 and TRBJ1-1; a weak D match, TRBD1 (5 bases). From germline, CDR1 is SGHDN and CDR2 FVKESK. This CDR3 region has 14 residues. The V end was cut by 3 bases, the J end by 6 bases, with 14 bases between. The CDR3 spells CASSHPGEVAEAFF. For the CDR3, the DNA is TGTGCCAGCAGCCACCCGGGGGAGGTAGCTGAAGCTTTCTTT.

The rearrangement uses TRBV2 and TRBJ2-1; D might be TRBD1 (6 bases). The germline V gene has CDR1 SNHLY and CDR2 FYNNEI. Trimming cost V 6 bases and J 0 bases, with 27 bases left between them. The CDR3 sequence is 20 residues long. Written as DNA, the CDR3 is TGTGCCAGCAGATCCCGGCCGGGGCGTCAGGGGAGCTACTCCTACAATGAGCAGTTCTTC. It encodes CASRSRPGRQGSYSYNEQFF.

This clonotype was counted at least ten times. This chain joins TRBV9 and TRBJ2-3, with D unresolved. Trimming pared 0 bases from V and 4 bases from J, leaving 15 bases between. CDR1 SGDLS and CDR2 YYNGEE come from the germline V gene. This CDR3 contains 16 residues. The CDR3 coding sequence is TGTGCCAGCAGCGTAGCTATCCAGACCCGGGCAGATACGCAGTATTTT. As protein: CASSVAIQTRADTQYF.

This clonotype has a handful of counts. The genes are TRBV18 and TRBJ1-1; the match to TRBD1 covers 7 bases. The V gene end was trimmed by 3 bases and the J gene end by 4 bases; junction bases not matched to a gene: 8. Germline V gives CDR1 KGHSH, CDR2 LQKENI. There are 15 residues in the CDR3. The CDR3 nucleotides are TGTGCCAGCTCACCCCGGGGGGACAGTCCCACTGAAGCTTTCTTT. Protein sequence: CASSPRGDSPTEAFF. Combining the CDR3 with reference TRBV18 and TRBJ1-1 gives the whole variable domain NAGVMQNPRHLVRRRGQEARLRCSPMKGHSHVYWYRQLPEEGLKFMVYLQKENIIDESGMPKERFSAEFPKEGPSILRIQQVVRGDSAAYFCASSPRGDSPTEAFFGQGTRLTVV.

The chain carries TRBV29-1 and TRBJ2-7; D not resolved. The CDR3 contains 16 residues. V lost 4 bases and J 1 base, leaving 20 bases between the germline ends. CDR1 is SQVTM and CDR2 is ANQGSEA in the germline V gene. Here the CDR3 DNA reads TGCAGCGTTGGAGGTTTTGTGGGGATCCGATCCTACGAGCAGTACTTC. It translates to CSVGGFVGIRSYEQYF.

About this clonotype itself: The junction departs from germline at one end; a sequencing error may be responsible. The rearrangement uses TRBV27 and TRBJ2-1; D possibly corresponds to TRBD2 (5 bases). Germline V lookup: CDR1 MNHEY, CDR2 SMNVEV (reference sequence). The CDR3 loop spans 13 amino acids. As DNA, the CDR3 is TGCGCCAGCAGCCCCGGCTGGACGGGGTGGCAGTTCTTC. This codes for CASSPGWTGWQFF.

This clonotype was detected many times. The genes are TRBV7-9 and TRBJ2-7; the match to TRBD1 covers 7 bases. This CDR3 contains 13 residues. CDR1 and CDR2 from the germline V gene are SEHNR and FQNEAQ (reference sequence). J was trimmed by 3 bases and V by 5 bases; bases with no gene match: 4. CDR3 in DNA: TGTGCCAGCAGCCACCGGGACAGCTACGAGCAGTACTTC. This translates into CASSHRDSYEQYF.

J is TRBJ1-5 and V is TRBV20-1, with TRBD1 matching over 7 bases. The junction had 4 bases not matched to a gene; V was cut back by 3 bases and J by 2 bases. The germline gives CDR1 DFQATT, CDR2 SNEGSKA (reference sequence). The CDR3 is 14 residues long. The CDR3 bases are TGCAGTGCTAGTTCCGGGACAGGCAATCAGCCCCAGCATTTT. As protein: CSASSGTGNQPQHF.

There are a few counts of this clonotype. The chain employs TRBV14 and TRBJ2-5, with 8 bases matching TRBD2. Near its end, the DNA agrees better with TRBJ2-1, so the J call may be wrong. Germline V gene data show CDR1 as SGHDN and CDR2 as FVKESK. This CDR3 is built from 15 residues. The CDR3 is CASSHVAGSPFEQFF. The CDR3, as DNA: TGTGCCAGCAGCCATGTAGCGGGATCACCCTTTGAGCAGTTCTTC.

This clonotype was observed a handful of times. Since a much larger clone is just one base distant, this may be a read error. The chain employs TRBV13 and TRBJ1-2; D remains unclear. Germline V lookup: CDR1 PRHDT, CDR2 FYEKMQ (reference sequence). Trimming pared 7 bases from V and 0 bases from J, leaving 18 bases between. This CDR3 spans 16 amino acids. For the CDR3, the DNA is TGTGCCAGCAACTCCCGCCAGGACGGAGCTAACTATGGCTACACCTTC. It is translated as CASNSRQDGANYGYTF.

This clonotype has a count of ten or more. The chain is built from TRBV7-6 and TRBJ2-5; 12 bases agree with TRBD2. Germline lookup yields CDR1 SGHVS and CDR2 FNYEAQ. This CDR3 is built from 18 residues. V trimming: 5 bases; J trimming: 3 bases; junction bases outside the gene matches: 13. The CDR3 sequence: CASSPYPLTSGGEETQYF. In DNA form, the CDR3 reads TGTGCCAGCAGCCCCTACCCCTTGACTAGCGGGGGCGAAGAGACCCAGTACTTC.

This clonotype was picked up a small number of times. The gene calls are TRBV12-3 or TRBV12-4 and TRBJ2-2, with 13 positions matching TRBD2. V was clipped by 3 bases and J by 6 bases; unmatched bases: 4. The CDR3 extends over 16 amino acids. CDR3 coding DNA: TGTGCCAGCAGTTTTAAACTAGCGGGAGGGCCCGGGGAGCTGTTTTTT. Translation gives CASSFKLAGGPGELFF.

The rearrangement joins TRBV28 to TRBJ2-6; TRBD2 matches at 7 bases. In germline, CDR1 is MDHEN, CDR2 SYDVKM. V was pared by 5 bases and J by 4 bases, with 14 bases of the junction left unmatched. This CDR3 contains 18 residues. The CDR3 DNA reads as TGTGCCAGCAGTCCGCCCCTGGGGGGGACTTCGGGGGCCAACGTCCTGACTTTC. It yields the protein CASSPPLGGTSGANVLTF.

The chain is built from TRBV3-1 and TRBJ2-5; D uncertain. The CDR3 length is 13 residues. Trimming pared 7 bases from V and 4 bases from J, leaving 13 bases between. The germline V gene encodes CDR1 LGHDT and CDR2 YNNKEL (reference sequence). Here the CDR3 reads CASKDPKGETQYF. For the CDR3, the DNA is TGTGCCAGCAAGGACCCCAAGGGAGAGACCCAGTACTTC.

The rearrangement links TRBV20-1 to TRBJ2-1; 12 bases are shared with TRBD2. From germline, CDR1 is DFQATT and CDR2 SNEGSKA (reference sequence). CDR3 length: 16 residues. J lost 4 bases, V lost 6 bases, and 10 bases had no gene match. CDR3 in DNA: TGCAGTGCGCCCCGGCTAGCGGGGGGGCGGTACAATGAGCAGTTCTTC. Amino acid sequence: CSAPRLAGGRYNEQFF.

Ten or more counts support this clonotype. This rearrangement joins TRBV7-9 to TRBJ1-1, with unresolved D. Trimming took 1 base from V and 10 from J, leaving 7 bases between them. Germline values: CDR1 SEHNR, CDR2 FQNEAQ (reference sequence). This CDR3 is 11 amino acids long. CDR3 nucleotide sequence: TGTGCCAGCAGCTTAGGACCGGGAGCTTTCTTT. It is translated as CASSLGPGAFF.